Included here is one T cell receptor (beta chain) sequence, with context. Antigen specificity is unknown. The protocol was immunoSEQ multiplex PCR, while the TCRdb copy is restricted to in-frame clones and leaves out a portion. The sample lists roughly 150,000 clones; around 85% were seen once. These data come from a study of lymphopenia after photon versus proton radiotherapy. The study, taken as a whole, reports: Under photons, naive T cells and diversity fell while effector/memory populations rose. After lymphocyte nadir, photon-treated repertoires showed oligoclonal expansion, especially CD8+ Temra. A bigger post-nadir fall in TCR diversity correlated inversely with survival time in deceased patients.

V shed 5 bases and J shed 1 base, with 12 bases lying between them. The CDR3 contains 15 residues. The V gene's germline CDR1 is SEHNR and CDR2 FQNEAQ (reference sequence). The material sequenced was peripheral blood, taken from a patient treated with photon-based radiotherapy. The V call is TRBV7-9, the J call TRBJ2-1, with D perhaps given as TRBD1 or TRBD2 (5 bases each). The receptor was isolated from a middle-aged man with gastric cancer. CDR3 sequence reads: CASSRRDPSYNEQFF. CDR3 nucleotides: TGTGCCAGCAGCCGACGGGACCCTTCCTACAATGAGCAGTTCTTC.